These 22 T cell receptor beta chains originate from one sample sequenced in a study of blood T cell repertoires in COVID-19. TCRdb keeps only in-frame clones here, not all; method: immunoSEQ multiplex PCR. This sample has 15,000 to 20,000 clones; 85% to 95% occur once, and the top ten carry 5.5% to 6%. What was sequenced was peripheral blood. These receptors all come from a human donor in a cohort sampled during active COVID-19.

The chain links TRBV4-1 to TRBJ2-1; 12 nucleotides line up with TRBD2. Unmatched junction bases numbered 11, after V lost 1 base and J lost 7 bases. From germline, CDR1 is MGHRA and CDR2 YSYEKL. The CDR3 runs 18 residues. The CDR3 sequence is CASSQGLLAGGRGNEQFF. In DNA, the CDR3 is TGCGCCAGCAGCCAAGGTTTGCTAGCGGGGGGGAGAGGGAATGAGCAGTTCTTC.

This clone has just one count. The CDR3 region is CASSLTSGTYNEQFF. The CDR3, as DNA: TGTGCCAGCAGCTTAACTAGCGGTACCTACAATGAGCAGTTCTTC. The rearrangement uses TRBV7-2 and TRBJ2-1, with TRBD2 matching 8 bases. The CDR3 extends over 15 amino acids. CDR1 is SGHTA and CDR2 is FQGNSA in the germline V gene. V trimming: 2 bases; J trimming: 2 bases; junction bases outside the gene matches: 2.

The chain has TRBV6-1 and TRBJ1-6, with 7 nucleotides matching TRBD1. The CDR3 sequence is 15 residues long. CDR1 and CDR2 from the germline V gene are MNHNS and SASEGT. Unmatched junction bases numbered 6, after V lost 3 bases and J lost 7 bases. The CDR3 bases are TGTGCCAGCAGTGACCAGGGGGGCATAAATTCACCCCTCCACTTT. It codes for CASSDQGGINSPLHF.

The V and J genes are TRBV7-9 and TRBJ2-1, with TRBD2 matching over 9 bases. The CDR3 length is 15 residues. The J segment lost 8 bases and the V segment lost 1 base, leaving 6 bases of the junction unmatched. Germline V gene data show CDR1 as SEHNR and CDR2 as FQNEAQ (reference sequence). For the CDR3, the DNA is TGTGCCAGCAGCTTAGGGACTAGCGCCTTCGATGAGCAGTTCTTC. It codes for CASSLGTSAFDEQFF.

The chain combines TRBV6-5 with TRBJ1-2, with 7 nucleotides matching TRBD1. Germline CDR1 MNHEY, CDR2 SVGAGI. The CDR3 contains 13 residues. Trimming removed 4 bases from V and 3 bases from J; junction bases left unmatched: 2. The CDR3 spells CASSSGTDYGYTF. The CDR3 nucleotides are TGTGCCAGCAGTTCGGGGACAGACTATGGCTACACCTTC.

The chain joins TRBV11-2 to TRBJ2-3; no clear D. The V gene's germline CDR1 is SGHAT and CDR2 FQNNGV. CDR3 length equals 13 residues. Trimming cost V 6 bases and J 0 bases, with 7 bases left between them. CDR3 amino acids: CASRPTSTDTQYF. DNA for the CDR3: TGTGCCAGCAGACCCACTAGCACAGATACGCAGTATTTT.

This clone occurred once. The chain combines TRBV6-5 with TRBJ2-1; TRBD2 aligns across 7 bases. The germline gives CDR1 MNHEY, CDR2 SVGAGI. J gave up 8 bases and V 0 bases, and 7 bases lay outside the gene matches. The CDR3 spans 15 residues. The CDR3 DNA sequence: TGTGCCAGCAGTTACTCCGGCGGGAGTGGGGATGAGCAGTTCTTC. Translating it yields CASSYSGGSGDEQFF.

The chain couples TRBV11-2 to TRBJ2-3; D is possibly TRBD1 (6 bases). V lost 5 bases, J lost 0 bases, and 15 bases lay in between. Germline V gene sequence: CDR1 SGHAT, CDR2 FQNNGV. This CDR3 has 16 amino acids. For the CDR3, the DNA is TGTGCCAGCAGCCGGATGGACAGTCCTAGCACAGATACGCAGTATTTT. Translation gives CASSRMDSPSTDTQYF.

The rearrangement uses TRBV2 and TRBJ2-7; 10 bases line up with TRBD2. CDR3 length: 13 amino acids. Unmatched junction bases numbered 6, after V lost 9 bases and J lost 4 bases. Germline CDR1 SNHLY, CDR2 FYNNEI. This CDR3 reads CARRTSGEYEQYF. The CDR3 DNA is TGTGCCAGACGGACTAGCGGCGAGTACGAGCAGTACTTC.

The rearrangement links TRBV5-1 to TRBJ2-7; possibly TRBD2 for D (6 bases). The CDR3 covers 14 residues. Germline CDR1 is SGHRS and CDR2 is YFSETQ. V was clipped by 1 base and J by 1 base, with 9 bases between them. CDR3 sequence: CASSLFGGSYEQYF. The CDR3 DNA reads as TGCGCCAGCAGCTTGTTTGGGGGGTCCTACGAGCAGTACTTC.

The CDR3 is CASCRTGGTEAFF. The CDR3 nucleotides are TGTGCCAGTTGTCGGACAGGGGGTACTGAAGCTTTCTTT. This sequence joins TRBV19 and TRBJ1-1; the match to TRBD1 covers 10 bases. The CDR3 runs to 13 residues. Germline CDR1 LNHDA, CDR2 SQIVND (reference sequence). After removal of 8 bases from V and 5 bases from J, the junction contained 5 bases not matched to a gene.

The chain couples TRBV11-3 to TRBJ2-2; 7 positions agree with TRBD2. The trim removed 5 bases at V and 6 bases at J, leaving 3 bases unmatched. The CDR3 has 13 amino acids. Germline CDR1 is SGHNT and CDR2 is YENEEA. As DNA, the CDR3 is TGTGCCAGCAGCCCGAGCGGGGCCGGGGAGCTGTTTTTT. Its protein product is CASSPSGAGELFF.

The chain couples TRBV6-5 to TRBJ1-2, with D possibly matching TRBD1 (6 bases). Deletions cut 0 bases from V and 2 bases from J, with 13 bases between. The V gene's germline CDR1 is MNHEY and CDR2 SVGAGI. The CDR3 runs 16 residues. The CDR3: CASSYSNSGVNYGYTF. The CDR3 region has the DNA TGTGCCAGCAGTTACTCGAACTCAGGGGTCAACTATGGCTACACCTTC.

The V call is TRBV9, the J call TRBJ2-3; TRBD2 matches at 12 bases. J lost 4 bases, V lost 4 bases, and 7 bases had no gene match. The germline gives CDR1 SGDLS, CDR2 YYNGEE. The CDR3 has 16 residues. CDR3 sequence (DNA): TGTGCCAGCAGCCTACTAGCGGGGGGCCCCCCAGATACGCAGTATTTT. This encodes CASSLLAGGPPDTQYF.

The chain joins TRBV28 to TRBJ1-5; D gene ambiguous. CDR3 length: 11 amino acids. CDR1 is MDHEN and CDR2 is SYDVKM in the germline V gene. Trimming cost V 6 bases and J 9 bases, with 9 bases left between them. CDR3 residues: CASRRLAPQHF. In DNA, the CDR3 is TGTGCCAGCAGGCGGTTGGCGCCCCAGCATTTT.

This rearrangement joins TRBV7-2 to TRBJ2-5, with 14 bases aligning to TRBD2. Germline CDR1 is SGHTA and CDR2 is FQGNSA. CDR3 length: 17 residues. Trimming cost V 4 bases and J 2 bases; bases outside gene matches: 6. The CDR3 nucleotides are TGTGCCAGCAGCTGGGGACTAGCGGGGGACTCTCAAGAGACCCAGTACTTC. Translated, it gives CASSWGLAGDSQETQYF.

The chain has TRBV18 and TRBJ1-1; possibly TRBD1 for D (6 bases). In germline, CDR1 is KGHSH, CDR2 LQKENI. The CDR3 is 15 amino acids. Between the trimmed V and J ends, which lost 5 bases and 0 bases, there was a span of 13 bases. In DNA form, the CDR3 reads TGTGCCAGCTCAACCCGGACAGAGATGAACACTGAAGCTTTCTTT. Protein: CASSTRTEMNTEAFF.

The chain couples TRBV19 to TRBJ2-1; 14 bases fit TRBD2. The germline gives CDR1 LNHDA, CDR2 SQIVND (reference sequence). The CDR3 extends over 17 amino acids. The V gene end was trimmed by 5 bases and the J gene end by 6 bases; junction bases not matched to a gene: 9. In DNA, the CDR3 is TGTGCCAGTAGTTCGGGACTAGCGGGAGCTATAAGCAATGAGCAGTTCTTC. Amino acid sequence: CASSSGLAGAISNEQFF.

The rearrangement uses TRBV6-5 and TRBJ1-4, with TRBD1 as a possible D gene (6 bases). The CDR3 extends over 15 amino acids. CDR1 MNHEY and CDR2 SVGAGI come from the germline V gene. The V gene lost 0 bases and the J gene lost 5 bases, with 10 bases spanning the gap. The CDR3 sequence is CASSYSLRGNEKLFF. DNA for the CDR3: TGTGCCAGCAGTTACTCGCTCAGGGGAAATGAAAAACTGTTTTTT.

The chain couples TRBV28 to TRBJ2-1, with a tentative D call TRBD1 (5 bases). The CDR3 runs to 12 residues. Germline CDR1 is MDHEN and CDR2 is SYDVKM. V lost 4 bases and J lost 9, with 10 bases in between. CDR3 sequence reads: CASSYEQGEQFF. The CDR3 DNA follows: TGTGCCAGCAGTTACGAGCAGGGTGAGCAGTTCTTC.

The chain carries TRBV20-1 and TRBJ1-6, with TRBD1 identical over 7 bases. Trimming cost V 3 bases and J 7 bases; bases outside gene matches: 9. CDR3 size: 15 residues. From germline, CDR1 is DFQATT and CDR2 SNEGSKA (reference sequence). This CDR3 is CSASGPQGGNSPLHF. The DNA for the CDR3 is TGCAGTGCTAGTGGGCCCCAGGGGGGCAATTCACCCCTCCACTTT.

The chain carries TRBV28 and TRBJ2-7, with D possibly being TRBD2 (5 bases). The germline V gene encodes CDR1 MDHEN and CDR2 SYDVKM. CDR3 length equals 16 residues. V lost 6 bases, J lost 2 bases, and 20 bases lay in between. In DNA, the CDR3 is TGTGCCAGCAGCCCCCTCGGACTCACAACGACCTACGAGCAGTACTTC. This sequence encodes CASSPLGLTTTYEQYF.